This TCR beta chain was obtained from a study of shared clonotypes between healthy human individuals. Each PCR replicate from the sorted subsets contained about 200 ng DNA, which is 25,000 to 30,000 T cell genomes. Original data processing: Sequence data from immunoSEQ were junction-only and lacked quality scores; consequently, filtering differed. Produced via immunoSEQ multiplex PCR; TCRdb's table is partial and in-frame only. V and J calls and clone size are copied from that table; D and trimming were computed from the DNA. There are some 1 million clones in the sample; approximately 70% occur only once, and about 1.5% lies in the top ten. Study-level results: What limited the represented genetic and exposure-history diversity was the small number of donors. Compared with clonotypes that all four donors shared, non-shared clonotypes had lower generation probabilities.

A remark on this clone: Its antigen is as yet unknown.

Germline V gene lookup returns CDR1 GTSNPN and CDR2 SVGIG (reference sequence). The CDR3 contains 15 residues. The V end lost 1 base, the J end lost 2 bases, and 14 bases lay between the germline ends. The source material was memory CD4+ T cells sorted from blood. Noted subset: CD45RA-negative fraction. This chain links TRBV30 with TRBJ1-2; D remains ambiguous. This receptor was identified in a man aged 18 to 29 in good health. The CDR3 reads CAWSGPSDGNYGYTF. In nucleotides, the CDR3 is TGTGCCTGGAGTGGCCCTTCCGACGGGAACTATGGCTACACCTTC.